There are many counts of the clone carrying this TCR beta chain. TCRbeta library preparation incorporated unique molecular identifiers. From the PCR reads, TCRdb called clonotypes with MiXCR, one entry per CDR3 protein. The table has approximately 490,000 distinct CDR3 sequences, about 10% seen once. This sample is drawn from a study of T-cell reconstitution after alpha-beta-depleted transplantation in children. CDR1 and CDR2 (germline): SQVTM, ANQGSEA. The CDR3 covers 12 residues. Trimming left V 7 bases short and J 2 bases short, with 12 bases between. The rearrangement links TRBV29-1 to TRBJ2-7; possible D gene TRBD1, 6 bases. Sequenced here: PBMCs, sampled before TCRalphabeta/CD19-depleted stem cell transplant. This clonotype was obtained from a child aged 2-15 years with inherited bone marrow failure, due to receive a stem cell transplant. The DNA of the CDR3 is TGCAGCGGGGGGCATCCTCCCTACGAGCAGTACTTC. Translation: CSGGHPPYEQYF.